This TCR beta chain was obtained from a study of blood T cell repertoires in COVID-19. Study at large: The United States, Italy and Spain were the sources of the acute and convalescent COVID-19 samples. T cells, B-cell-depleted T cells, or PBMCs supplied cDNA or gDNA.

Study processing details: For nucleated cells, counts were estimated from reference gene primer amplification. The assay was immunoSEQ multiplex PCR, and TCRdb's table has in-frame clones only and misses some. V and J calls and clone size are as listed in that table; D and trimming were resolved from the DNA. This sample has under 300,000 clones; 80% to 90% occur once, and the top ten carry over 3.5%. CDR3 length: 15 amino acids. Per the germline V gene, CDR1 is MNHEY and CDR2 is SVGAGI. Trimming removed 5 bases from V and 2 bases from J, with 15 bases in between. V gene TRBV6-5 combines with J gene TRBJ1-2; D is ambiguous. The TCR comes from a woman in her forties with acute or convalescent COVID-19. The specimen sequenced was peripheral blood. In nucleotides, the CDR3 is TGTGCCAGCAGTCCCCGTTTATCGGTAAACTATGGCTACACCTTC. It encodes CASSPRLSVNYGYTF.